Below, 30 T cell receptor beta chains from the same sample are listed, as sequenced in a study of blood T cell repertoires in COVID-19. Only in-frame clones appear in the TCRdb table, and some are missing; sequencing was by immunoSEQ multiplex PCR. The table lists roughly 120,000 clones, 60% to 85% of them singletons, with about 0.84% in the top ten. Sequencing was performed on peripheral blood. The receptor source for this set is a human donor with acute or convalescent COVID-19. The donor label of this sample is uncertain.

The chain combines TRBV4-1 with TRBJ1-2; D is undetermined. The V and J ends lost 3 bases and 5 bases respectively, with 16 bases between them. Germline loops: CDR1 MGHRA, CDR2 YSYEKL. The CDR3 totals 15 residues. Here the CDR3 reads CASSQALFGEYGYTF. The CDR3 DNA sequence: TGCGCCAGCAGCCAGGCTCTATTCGGGGAATATGGCTACACCTTC.

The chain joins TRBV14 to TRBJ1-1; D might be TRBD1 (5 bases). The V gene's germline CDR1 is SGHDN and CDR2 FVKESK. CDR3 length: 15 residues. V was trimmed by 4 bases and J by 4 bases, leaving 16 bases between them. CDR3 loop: CASSPGGRAGTEAFF. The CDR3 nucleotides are TGTGCCAGCAGCCCAGGCGGCAGGGCAGGCACTGAAGCTTTCTTT.

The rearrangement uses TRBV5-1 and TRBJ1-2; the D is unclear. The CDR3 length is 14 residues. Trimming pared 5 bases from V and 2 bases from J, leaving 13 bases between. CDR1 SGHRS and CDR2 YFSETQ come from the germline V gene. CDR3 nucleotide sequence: TGCGCCAGCAGAACCCCGGGTTTGAACTATGGCTACACCTTC. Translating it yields CASRTPGLNYGYTF.

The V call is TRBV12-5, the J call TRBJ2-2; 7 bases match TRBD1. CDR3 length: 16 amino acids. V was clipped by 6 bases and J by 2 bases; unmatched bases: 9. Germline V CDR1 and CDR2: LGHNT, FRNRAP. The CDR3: CASGQKTGTNTGELFF. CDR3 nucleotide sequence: TGTGCTAGTGGACAAAAGACAGGGACCAACACCGGGGAGCTGTTTTTT.

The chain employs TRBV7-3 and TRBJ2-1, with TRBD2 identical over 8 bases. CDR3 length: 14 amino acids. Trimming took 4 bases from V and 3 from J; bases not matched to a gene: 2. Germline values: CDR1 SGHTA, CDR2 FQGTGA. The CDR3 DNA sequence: TGTGCCAGCAGCTCCGGGACTAGCTACAATGAGCAGTTCTTC. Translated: CASSSGTSYNEQFF.

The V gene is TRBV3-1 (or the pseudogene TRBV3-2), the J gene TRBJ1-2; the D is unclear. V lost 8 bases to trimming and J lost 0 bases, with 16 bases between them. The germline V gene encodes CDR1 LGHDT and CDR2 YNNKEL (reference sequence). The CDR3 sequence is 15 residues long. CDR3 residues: CASSPGSASNYGYTF. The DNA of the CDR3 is TGTGCCAGCTCGCCGGGGAGCGCTTCTAACTATGGCTACACCTTC.

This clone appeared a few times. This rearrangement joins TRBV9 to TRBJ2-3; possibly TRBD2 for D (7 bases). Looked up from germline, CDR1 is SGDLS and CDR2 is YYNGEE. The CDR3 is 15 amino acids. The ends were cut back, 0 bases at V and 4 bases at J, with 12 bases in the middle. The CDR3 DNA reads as TGTGCCAGCAGCGTAGTGGGGGGGCGGTCAGATACGCAGTATTTT. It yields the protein CASSVVGGRSDTQYF. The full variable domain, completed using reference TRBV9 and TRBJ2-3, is DSGVTQTPKHLITATGQRVTLRCSPRSGDLSVYWYQQSLDQGLQFLIQYYNGEERAKGNILERFSAQQFPDLHSELNLSSLELGDSALYFCASSVVGGRSDTQYFGPGTRLTVL.

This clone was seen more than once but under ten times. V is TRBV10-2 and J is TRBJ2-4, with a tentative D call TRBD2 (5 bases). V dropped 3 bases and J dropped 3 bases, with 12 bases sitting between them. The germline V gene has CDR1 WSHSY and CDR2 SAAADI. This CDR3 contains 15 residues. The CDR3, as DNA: TGCGCCAGCAGTGACCCTGGAGGCGGCAAAAACATTCAGTACTTC. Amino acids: CASSDPGGGKNIQYF.

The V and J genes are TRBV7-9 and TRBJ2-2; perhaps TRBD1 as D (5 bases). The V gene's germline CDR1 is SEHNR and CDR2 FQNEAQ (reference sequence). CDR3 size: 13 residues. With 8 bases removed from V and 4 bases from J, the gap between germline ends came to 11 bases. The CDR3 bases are TGTGCCAGCGAAGCAGGGTTCACCGGGGAGCTGTTTTTT. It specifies CASEAGFTGELFF.

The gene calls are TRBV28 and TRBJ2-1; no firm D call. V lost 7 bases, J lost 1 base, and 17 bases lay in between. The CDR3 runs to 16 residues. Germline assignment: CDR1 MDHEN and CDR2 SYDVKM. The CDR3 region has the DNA TGTGCCAGCACCTGGGCCTCCCTCAGGTCCTACAATGAGCAGTTCTTC. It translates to CASTWASLRSYNEQFF.

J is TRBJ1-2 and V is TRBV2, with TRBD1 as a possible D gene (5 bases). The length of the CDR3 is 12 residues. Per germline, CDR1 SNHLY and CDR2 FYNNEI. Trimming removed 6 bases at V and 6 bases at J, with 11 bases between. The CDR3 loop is CASSPGRDGYTF. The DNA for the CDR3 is TGTGCCAGCAGCCCAGGCAGGGATGGCTACACCTTC.

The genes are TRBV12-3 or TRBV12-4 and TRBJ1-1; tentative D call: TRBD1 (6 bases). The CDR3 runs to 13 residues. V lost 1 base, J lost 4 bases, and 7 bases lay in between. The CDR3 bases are TGTGCCAGCAGTTTAGTAGGGGGCACTGAAGCTTTCTTT. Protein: CASSLVGGTEAFF.

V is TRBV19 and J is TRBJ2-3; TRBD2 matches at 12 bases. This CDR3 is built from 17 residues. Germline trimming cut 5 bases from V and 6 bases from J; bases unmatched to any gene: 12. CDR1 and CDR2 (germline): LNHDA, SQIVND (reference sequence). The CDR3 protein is CASSPRLAGALRDTQYF. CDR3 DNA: TGTGCCAGTAGTCCGCGACTAGCGGGGGCCCTCCGTGATACGCAGTATTTT.

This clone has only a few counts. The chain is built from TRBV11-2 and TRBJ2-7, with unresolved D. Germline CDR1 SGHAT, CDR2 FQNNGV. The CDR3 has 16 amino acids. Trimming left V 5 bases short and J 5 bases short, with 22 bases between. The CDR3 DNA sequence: TGTGCCAGCAGCCATTACCCCTCTGACTTATGGGACGAGCAGTACGTC. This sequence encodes CASSHYPSDLWDEQYV.

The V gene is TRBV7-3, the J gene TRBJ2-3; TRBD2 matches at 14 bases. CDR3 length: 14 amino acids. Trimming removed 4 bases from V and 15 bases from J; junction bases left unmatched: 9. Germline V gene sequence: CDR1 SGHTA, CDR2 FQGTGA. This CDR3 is CASSSRLAGGPFYF. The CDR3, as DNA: TGTGCCAGCAGCTCACGACTAGCGGGGGGGCCTTTTTATTTT.

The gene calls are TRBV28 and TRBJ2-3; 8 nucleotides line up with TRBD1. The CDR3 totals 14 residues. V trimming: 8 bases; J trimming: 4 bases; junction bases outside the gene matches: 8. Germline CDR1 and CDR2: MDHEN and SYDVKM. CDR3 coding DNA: TGTGCCAGCTGTGTGCCAGGGGGCGCAGATACGCAGTATTTT. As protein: CASCVPGGADTQYF.

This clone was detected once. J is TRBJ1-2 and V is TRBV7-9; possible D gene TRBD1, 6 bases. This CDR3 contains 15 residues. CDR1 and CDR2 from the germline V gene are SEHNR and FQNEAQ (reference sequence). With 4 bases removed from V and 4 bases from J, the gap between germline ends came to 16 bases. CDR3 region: CASSSGQHNSYGYTF. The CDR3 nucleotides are TGTGCCAGCAGCTCCGGACAGCACAACTCCTATGGCTACACCTTC. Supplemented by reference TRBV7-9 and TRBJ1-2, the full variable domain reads DTGVSQNPRHKITKRGQNVTFRCDPISEHNRLYWYRQTLGQGPEFLTYFQNEAQLEKSRLLSDRFSAERPKGSFSTLEIQRTEQGDSAMYLCASSSGQHNSYGYTFGSGTRLTVV.

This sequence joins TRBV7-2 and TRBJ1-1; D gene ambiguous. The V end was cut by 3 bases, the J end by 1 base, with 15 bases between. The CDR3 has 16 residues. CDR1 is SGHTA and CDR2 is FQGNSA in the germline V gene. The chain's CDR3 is CASSFSASRPNTEAFF. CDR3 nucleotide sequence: TGTGCCAGCAGCTTTAGCGCATCTCGGCCGAACACTGAAGCTTTCTTT.

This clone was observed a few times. CDR3 in DNA: TGTGCCAGCAGTGCCCTCCCACAGGGTTTTAATTCACCCCTCCACTTT. Amino acid sequence: CASSALPQGFNSPLHF. The rearrangement links TRBV6-1 to TRBJ1-6; the D gene is possibly TRBD1 (6 bases). Trimming removed 4 bases at V and 6 bases at J, with 16 bases between. The length of the CDR3 is 16 residues. Germline CDR1 MNHNS, CDR2 SASEGT.

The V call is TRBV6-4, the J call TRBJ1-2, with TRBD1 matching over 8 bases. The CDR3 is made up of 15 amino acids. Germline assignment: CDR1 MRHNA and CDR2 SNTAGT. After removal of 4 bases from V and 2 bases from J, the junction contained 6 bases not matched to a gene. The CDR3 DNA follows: TGTGCCAGCAGTGTCGGGACAGGATCAAACTATGGCTACACCTTC. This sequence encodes CASSVGTGSNYGYTF.

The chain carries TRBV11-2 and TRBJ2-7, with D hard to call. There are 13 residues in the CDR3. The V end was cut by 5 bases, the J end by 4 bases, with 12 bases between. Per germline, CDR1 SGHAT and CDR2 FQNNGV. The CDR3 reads CASSRGSEYEQYV. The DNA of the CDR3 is TGTGCCAGCAGCCGAGGTTCGGAGTACGAGCAGTACGTC.

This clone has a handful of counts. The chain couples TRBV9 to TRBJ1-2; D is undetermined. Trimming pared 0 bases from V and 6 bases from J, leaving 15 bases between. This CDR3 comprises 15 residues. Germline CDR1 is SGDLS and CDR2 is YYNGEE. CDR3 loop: CASSVGEGRFDGYTF. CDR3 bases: TGTGCCAGCAGCGTAGGGGAGGGTCGGTTTGATGGCTACACCTTC. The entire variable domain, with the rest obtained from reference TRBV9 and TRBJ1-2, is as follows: DSGVTQTPKHLITATGQRVTLRCSPRSGDLSVYWYQQSLDQGLQFLIQYYNGEERAKGNILERFSAQQFPDLHSELNLSSLELGDSALYFCASSVGEGRFDGYTFGSGTRLTVV.

The CDR3 here is CASSVMDGGPGDTQYF. The CDR3 nucleotides are TGTGCCAGCAGCGTAATGGACGGGGGGCCAGGTGATACGCAGTATTTT. This sequence joins TRBV9 and TRBJ2-3; TRBD2 might be the D (7 bases). Trimming pared 1 base from V and 6 bases from J, leaving 18 bases between. Germline-derived CDR1 and CDR2 are SGDLS and YYNGEE. The CDR3 is made up of 16 amino acids.

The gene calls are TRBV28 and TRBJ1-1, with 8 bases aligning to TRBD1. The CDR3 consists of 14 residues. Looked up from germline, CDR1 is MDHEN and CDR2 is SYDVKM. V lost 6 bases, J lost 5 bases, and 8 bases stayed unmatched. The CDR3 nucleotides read TGTGCCAGCAGGTCAGGGGGCAGATGGACTGAAGCTTTCTTT. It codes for CASRSGGRWTEAFF.

The CDR3 region has the DNA TGTGCCAGCAGCTTAGATTGGGGAGCACCCCTCCACTTT. Amino acids: CASSLDWGAPLHF. The V call is TRBV7-2, the J call TRBJ1-6; no clear D. This CDR3 is built from 13 residues. V was pared by 1 base and J by 11 bases, with 9 bases between. CDR1 is SGHTA and CDR2 is FQGNSA in the germline V gene.

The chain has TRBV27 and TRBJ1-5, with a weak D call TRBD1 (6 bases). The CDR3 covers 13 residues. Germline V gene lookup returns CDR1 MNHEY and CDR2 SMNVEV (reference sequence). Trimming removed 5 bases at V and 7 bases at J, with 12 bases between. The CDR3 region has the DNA TGTGCCAGCAGTCCGAACAGGGACCAGCCCCAGCATTTT. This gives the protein CASSPNRDQPQHF.

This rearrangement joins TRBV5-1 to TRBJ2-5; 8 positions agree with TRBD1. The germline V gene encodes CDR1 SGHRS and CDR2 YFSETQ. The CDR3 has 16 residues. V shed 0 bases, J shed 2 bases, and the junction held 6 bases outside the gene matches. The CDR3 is CASSLAQGAGQETQYF. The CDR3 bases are TGCGCCAGCAGCTTGGCCCAGGGGGCGGGACAAGAGACCCAGTACTTC.

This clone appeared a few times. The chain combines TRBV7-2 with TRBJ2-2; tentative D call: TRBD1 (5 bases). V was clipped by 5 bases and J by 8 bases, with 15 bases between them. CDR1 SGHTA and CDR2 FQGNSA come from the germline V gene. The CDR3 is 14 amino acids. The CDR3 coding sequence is TGTGCCAGCAGCCTTCAGGGATCCCGAGGGGAGCTGTTTTTT. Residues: CASSLQGSRGELFF.

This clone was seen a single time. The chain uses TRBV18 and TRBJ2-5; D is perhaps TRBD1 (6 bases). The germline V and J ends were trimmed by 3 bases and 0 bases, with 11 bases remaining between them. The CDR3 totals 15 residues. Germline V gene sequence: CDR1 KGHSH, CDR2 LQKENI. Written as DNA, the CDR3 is TGTGCCAGCTCACCCCCCAGGGGCTACCAAGAGACCCAGTACTTC. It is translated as CASSPPRGYQETQYF.

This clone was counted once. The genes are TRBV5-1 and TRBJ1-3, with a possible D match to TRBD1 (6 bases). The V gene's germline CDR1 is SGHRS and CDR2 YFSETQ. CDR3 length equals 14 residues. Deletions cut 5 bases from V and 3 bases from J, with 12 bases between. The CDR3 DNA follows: TGCGCCAGCAGTTCCCGACAGGATGGAAACACCATATATTTT. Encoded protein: CASSSRQDGNTIYF.